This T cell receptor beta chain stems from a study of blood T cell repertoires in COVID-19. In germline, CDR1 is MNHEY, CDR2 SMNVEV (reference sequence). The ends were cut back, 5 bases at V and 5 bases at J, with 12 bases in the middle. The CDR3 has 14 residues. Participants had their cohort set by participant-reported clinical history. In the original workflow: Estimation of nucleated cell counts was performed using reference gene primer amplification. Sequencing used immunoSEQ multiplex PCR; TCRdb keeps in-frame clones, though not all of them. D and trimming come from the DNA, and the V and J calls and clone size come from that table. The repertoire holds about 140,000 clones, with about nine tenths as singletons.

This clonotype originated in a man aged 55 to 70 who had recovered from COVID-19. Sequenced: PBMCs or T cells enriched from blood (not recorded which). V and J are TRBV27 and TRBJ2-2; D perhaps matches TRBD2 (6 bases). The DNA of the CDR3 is TGTGCCAGCAGTCTCGGGACTCCTACCGGGGAGCTGTTTTTT. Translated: CASSLGTPTGELFF.